The 27 T cell receptor beta chains listed next were all sequenced from one sample in a study of cytomegalovirus exposure and HLA in healthy donors. 60 Vbeta and 13 Jbeta primers were used in PCR. Here immunoSEQ multiplex PCR was the method, and the copy in TCRdb shows in-frame clones only, minus some. The listing contains about 160,000 clones. Sequencing input: PBMCs. The receptors stem from a woman aged 55-70 years in good health and CMV-seronegative.

The chain joins TRBV7-6 to TRBJ2-1, with 8 bases aligning to TRBD1. After removal of 5 bases from V and 3 bases from J, the junction contained 3 bases not matched to a gene. CDR1 and CDR2 (germline): SGHVS, FNYEAQ. This CDR3 is 14 amino acids long. The CDR3 DNA is TGTGCCAGCAGCGGACAGGGTTACTACAATGAGCAGTTCTTC. This codes for CASSGQGYYNEQFF.

V gene TRBV7-2 combines with J gene TRBJ2-2; D remains unclear. The V gene lost 0 bases and the J gene lost 0 bases, with 5 bases spanning the gap. Germline CDR1 SGHTA, CDR2 FQGNSA. This CDR3 is built from 15 residues. The CDR3 nucleotides read TGTGCCAGCAGCTTAGCGCTAGCGAACACCGGGGAGCTGTTTTTT. Translation gives CASSLALANTGELFF. Filled out from reference TRBV7-2 and TRBJ2-2, the complete variable domain reads GAGVSQSPSNKVTEKGKDVELRCDPISGHTALYWYRQSLGQGLEFLIYFQGNSAPDKSGLPSDRFSAERTGGSVSTLTIQRTQQEDSAVYLCASSLALANTGELFFGEGSRLTVL.

This chain joins TRBV5-4 and TRBJ2-1, with D tentatively TRBD1 (6 bases). The V end lost 3 bases, the J end lost 0 bases, and 13 bases lay between the germline ends. The CDR3 covers 16 residues. CDR1 and CDR2 from the germline V gene are SGHNT and YYREEE (reference sequence). CDR3 in amino acids: CASSSGTPSSYNEQFF. For the CDR3, the DNA is TGTGCCAGCAGCTCCGGGACACCGAGCTCCTACAATGAGCAGTTCTTC.

The V gene is TRBV27, the J gene TRBJ2-7, with 7 bases matching TRBD2. V lost 5 bases and J lost 4; bases outside the gene matches: 14. Germline-derived CDR1 and CDR2 are MNHEY and SMNVEV (reference sequence). The CDR3 totals 16 residues. CDR3 coding DNA: TGTGCCAGCAGTCTGCAGTGGGGGGGAGGAGGGTACGAGCAGTACTTC. It translates to CASSLQWGGGGYEQYF.

The genes are TRBV6-6 and TRBJ2-7, with TRBD2 identical over 10 bases. Germline lookup yields CDR1 MNHNY and CDR2 SVGAGI (reference sequence). V shed 6 bases, J shed 0 bases, and the junction held 8 bases outside the gene matches. The CDR3 is 16 residues long. CDR3 coding DNA: TGTGCCAGCAGACGATCAACTAGCGGGAACTCCTACGAGCAGTACTTC. It translates to CASRRSTSGNSYEQYF.

This chain connects TRBV11-1 to TRBJ2-7; the D is unclear. Trimming left V 2 bases short and J 1 base short, with 12 bases between. The CDR3 has 15 residues. Germline V gene sequence: CDR1 SGHAT, CDR2 FQDESV (reference sequence). The CDR3 DNA is TGTGCCAGCAGCTTATCCCCCGCAGGATCCTACGAGCAGTACTTC. Amino acid sequence: CASSLSPAGSYEQYF. Together with reference TRBV11-1 and TRBJ2-7, the CDR3 gives the full variable domain: EAEVAQSPRYKITEKSQAVAFWCDPISGHATLYWYRQILGQGPELLVQFQDESVVDDSQLPKDRFSAERLKGVDSTLKIQPAELGDSAMYLCASSLSPAGSYEQYFGPGTRLTVT.

V usage is TRBV10-3 and J usage is TRBJ2-2, with 7 bases that match TRBD1. The CDR3 is 15 residues long. Germline V lookup: CDR1 ENHRY, CDR2 SYGVKD. Trimming at V came to 8 bases and at J to 6 bases, leaving 12 bases not matched to a gene. The chain's CDR3 is CAIGPKGAQPGELFF. The CDR3 bases are TGTGCCATCGGCCCCAAGGGGGCGCAGCCCGGGGAGCTGTTTTTT.

The chain links TRBV7-2 to TRBJ1-1; D gene unclear. CDR3 length: 14 amino acids. Trimming cost V 5 bases and J 5 bases, with 15 bases left between them. The germline gives CDR1 SGHTA, CDR2 FQGNSA. The CDR3 loop reads CASSPSMRFTEAFF. CDR3 sequence (DNA): TGTGCCAGCAGCCCCAGCATGAGGTTTACTGAAGCTTTCTTT.

The V gene is TRBV9, the J gene TRBJ2-2, with a weak D call TRBD1 (6 bases). This CDR3 is built from 15 residues. Trimming removed 0 bases at V and 4 bases at J, with 10 bases between. Germline V gene data show CDR1 as SGDLS and CDR2 as YYNGEE. The CDR3 region has the DNA TGTGCCAGCAGCGTAGAGGACAGCTCCACCGGGGAGCTGTTTTTT. It encodes CASSVEDSSTGELFF.

V usage is TRBV7-2 and J usage is TRBJ1-4; 8 positions match TRBD1. Germline V gene sequence: CDR1 SGHTA, CDR2 FQGNSA. This CDR3 comprises 15 residues. J lost 3 bases, V lost 5 bases, and 5 bases had no gene match. CDR3 loop: CASSPKTGANEKLFF. The CDR3 nucleotides read TGTGCCAGCAGCCCAAAGACAGGGGCTAATGAAAAACTGTTTTTT.

About this clone itself: Distinct nucleotide sequences in the sample also encode this CDR3. The chain links TRBV7-7 to TRBJ1-1; 8 positions match TRBD1. Per the germline V gene, CDR1 is SSHAT and CDR2 is FNYEAQ (reference sequence). With V trimmed by 3 bases and J by 4 bases, 1 base remained unmatched. The CDR3 length is 13 residues. The CDR3 loop is CASSFGQGTEAFF. In DNA form, the CDR3 reads TGTGCCAGCAGCTTTGGACAGGGCACTGAAGCTTTCTTT.

CDR3 sequence reads: CASSSGETQYF. The DNA of the CDR3 is TGTGCCAGCAGCTCAGGCGAGACCCAGTACTTC. This chain uses TRBV11-2 with TRBJ2-5, with D unclear. Germline lookup yields CDR1 SGHAT and CDR2 FQNNGV. V was shortened by 4 bases and J by 5 bases, with 5 bases between the two germline ends. The CDR3 runs 11 residues.

As regards this clone: The junction does not match germline at one end; this may be a read error. V usage is TRBV4-3 and J usage is TRBJ2-5; D ambiguous. Germline CDR1 is LGHNA and CDR2 is YSLEER. The CDR3 extends over 15 amino acids. The CDR3: CASSQDNLNQVTQYF. CDR3 sequence (DNA): TGCGCCAGCAGCCAAGACAACTTAAACCAAGTGACCCAGTACTTC.

This chain links TRBV5-1 with TRBJ2-1; 10 positions agree with TRBD1. J was trimmed by 2 bases and V by 0 bases; bases with no gene match: 2. The CDR3 length is 16 residues. CDR1 is SGHRS and CDR2 is YFSETQ in the germline V gene. The CDR3 DNA reads TGCGCCAGCAGCTTGGGGGACAGGGGTGCCTACAATGAGCAGTTCTTC. This sequence encodes CASSLGDRGAYNEQFF.

The chain is built from TRBV6-5 and TRBJ1-1; a possible D gene is TRBD1 (6 bases). Per germline, CDR1 MNHEY and CDR2 SVGAGI. The CDR3 sequence is 11 residues long. Trimming removed 8 bases from V and 8 bases from J, with 12 bases in between. The CDR3 spells CASSQGLEAFF. DNA for the CDR3: TGTGCCAGCTCCCAGGGGTTAGAAGCTTTCTTT.

J is TRBJ1-5 and V is TRBV6-5; 7 bases are shared with TRBD1. CDR3 length: 15 residues. CDR1 is MNHEY and CDR2 is SVGAGI in the germline V gene. V lost 8 bases, J lost 2 bases, and 9 bases stayed unmatched. CDR3 sequence: CASGLSGTGNQPQHF. CDR3 coding DNA: TGTGCCAGCGGATTATCCGGGACAGGCAATCAGCCCCAGCATTTT.

The rearrangement uses TRBV7-9 and TRBJ1-3; no definite D call. CDR1 and CDR2 from the germline V gene are SEHNR and FQNEAQ (reference sequence). The ends were cut back, 2 bases at V and 4 bases at J, with 12 bases in the middle. This CDR3 has 15 amino acids. The CDR3 spells CASSLSLGRGNTIYF. The CDR3 DNA reads TGTGCCAGCAGCTTATCTCTTGGGCGAGGAAACACCATATATTTT.

The rearrangement links TRBV7-9 to TRBJ1-1, with a tentative D call TRBD1 (5 bases). V was shortened by 8 bases and J by 5 bases, with 18 bases between the two germline ends. The CDR3 loop spans 14 amino acids. Germline CDR1 is SEHNR and CDR2 is FQNEAQ (reference sequence). CDR3 amino acids: CASQTGGIGTEAFF. The CDR3 DNA reads as TGTGCCAGCCAAACGGGGGGGATCGGGACTGAAGCTTTCTTT. Full variable domain (outside the CDR3, taken from reference TRBV7-9 and TRBJ1-1): DTGVSQNPRHKITKRGQNVTFRCDPISEHNRLYWYRQTLGQGPEFLTYFQNEAQLEKSRLLSDRFSAERPKGSFSTLEIQRTEQGDSAMYLCASQTGGIGTEAFFGQGTRLTVV.

The rearrangement uses TRBV5-6 and TRBJ1-2; D possibly corresponds to TRBD1 (5 bases). This CDR3 is 14 amino acids long. The ends were cut back, 5 bases at V and 6 bases at J, with 17 bases in the middle. Per the germline V gene, CDR1 is SGHDT and CDR2 is YYEEEE. The CDR3 is CASSPPRGEDGYTF. Written as DNA, the CDR3 is TGTGCCAGCAGTCCCCCCCGGGGGGAAGATGGCTACACCTTC.

The V and J genes are TRBV5-1 and TRBJ2-7; D might be TRBD2 (6 bases). The CDR3 is 14 amino acids. V was trimmed by 0 bases and J by 2 bases, leaving 9 bases between them. The germline V gene has CDR1 SGHRS and CDR2 YFSETQ. The CDR3 here is CASSLERTTYEQYF. As DNA, the CDR3 is TGCGCCAGCAGCTTGGAGAGGACTACCTACGAGCAGTACTTC.

This chain connects TRBV6-4 to TRBJ1-1, with D perhaps TRBD1 (5 bases). Per the germline V gene, CDR1 is MRHNA and CDR2 is SNTAGT. CDR3 length: 13 amino acids. V gave up 5 bases and J gave up 1 base, with 8 bases separating them. The chain's CDR3 is CASSIQENTEAFF. The CDR3 DNA reads as TGTGCCAGCAGTATACAGGAGAACACTGAAGCTTTCTTT.

As DNA, the CDR3 is TGTGCCAGCAGGGGGACATCCGAGACCCAGTACTTC. Translating gives CASRGTSETQYF. This sequence joins TRBV5-4 and TRBJ2-5, with a tentative D call TRBD1 (6 bases). The CDR3 is 12 residues long. Germline loops: CDR1 SGHNT, CDR2 YYREEE (reference sequence). With 5 bases removed from V and 5 bases from J, the gap between germline ends came to 10 bases.

V gene TRBV6-5 combines with J gene TRBJ2-7, with D possibly TRBD2 on 6 matching bases. Germline CDR1 is MNHEY and CDR2 is SVGAGI. The CDR3 length is 15 residues. V lost 5 bases and J 12 bases, leaving 26 bases between the germline ends. The CDR3 coding sequence is TGTGCCAGCAGTCCCATCGGGACTCTCTCACCTAACTGGTACTTC. Amino acids: CASSPIGTLSPNWYF.

The chain uses TRBV27 and TRBJ2-7; tentative D call: TRBD1 (6 bases). There are 18 residues in the CDR3. CDR1 is MNHEY and CDR2 is SMNVEV in the germline V gene (reference sequence). Trimming took 0 bases from V and 1 from J, leaving 19 bases between them. The CDR3 bases are TGTGCCAGCAGTTTATCGGTCTTTGGGGCAGGGGTATCCTACGAGCAGTACTTC. This codes for CASSLSVFGAGVSYEQYF.

The V gene is TRBV27, the J gene TRBJ1-1; 7 bases agree with TRBD1. Per the germline V gene, CDR1 is MNHEY and CDR2 is SMNVEV (reference sequence). V shed 3 bases and J 1 base; nucleotides not matched to a gene: 11. This CDR3 spans 17 amino acids. The CDR3, as DNA: TGTGCCAGCAGTTTCCGCCGGCAGACAGGGCCGAACACTGAAGCTTTCTTT. Protein product: CASSFRRQTGPNTEAFF.

On this clone itself: This sample includes further DNA sequences coding for the same CDR3. The chain couples TRBV7-3 to TRBJ2-7, with TRBD1 matching over 8 bases. Germline V gene data show CDR1 as SGHTA and CDR2 as FQGTGA. The junction had 7 bases not matched to a gene; V was cut back by 5 bases and J by 4 bases. The CDR3 consists of 14 residues. CDR3 protein: CASSLGQGRYEQYF. The CDR3 bases are TGTGCCAGCAGCCTCGGACAGGGCAGGTACGAGCAGTACTTC.

This chain links TRBV4-3 with TRBJ2-7; 9 bases agree with TRBD2. The junction had 3 bases not matched to a gene; V was cut back by 0 bases and J by 9 bases. The CDR3 is 13 residues long. Per germline, CDR1 LGHNA and CDR2 YSLEER. The CDR3 loop is CASSQELAGRQYF. The CDR3 DNA follows: TGCGCCAGCAGCCAAGAGCTAGCGGGGAGGCAGTACTTC.